This TCR beta chain was obtained from a study of cytomegalovirus exposure and HLA in healthy donors. There are 14 residues in the CDR3. In germline, CDR1 is SEHNR, CDR2 FQNEAQ (reference sequence). V lost 3 bases and J lost 8, with 13 bases in between. Although they were nominally healthy when sampled, donors likely had unrecorded immune exposures. General observations from the study: For cytomegalovirus status, the classifier reportedly gave diagnoses with high specificity and sensitivity.

With regard to this clone: Its target is not known.

PCR involved 60 Vbeta and 13 Jbeta primers. This table comes from immunoSEQ multiplex PCR, and its TCRdb copy is limited to in-frame clones, with some not included. Here the sample spans about 130,000 clones, 70% to 80% being singletons. V gene TRBV7-9 combines with J gene TRBJ2-2; D is unclear. The source material was PBMCs. The origin of this receptor is a woman aged 55-70 years in good health and CMV-seronegative. CDR3 DNA sequence: TGTGCCAGCAGCTTTCCACGAACCACTGGGGAGCTGTTTTTT. Its protein is CASSFPRTTGELFF.